The rows below give T cell receptor beta chains drawn from one sample of a study of OX40 agonist ivuxolimab in advanced cancers. Only in-frame clones appear in the TCRdb table, and some are missing; sequencing was by immunoSEQ multiplex PCR. Of tens of thousands of clones listed, about 88% are singletons. The specimen was CD4+ or CD8+ T cells sorted from blood, collected in a trial of the OX40 agonist ivuxolimab. These receptors were obtained from an adult with an advanced solid tumor such as melanoma, head and neck, liver or kidney cancer. Each CDR3 is given with its conserved first and last residue. The D gene is left open where the match is weak.

TRBJ2-1 . TRBV5-1 TGCGCCAGCAGCTTGTTAGTGGGGGGGCCGAATGAGCAGTTCTTC CASSLLVGGPNEQFF
TRBJ1-4 . TRBV30 TGTGCCTGGAGTGAAATGCGGGGAGGTACTAATGAAAAACTGTTTTTT CAWSEMRGGTNEKLFF
TRBJ2-7 . TRBV6-4 TGTGCGCCACCATCCGAAAATTCCGAGCAGTACTTC CAPPSENSEQYF
TRBJ2-7 . TRBV4-2 TGTGCCAGCAGCCCCGGACTTAGGTCCGAGCAGTACTTC CASSPGLRSEQYF
TRBJ1-1 . TRBV7-2 TGTGCCAGCAGCATGGACGACAGGAGGTCTGAAGCTTTCTTT CASSMDDRRSEAFF
TRBJ1-5 . TRBV4-1 TGCGCCAGCAGCCCCCTGGCCCCTATAGTTGGGCAGCCCCAGCATTTT CASSPLAPIVGQPQHF
TRBJ2-3 . TRBV6-5 TGTGCCAGCAGTTACTCATGGAGCACAGATACGCAGTATTTT CASSYSWSTDTQYF
TRBJ1-2 TRBD1 TRBV18 TGTGCCAGCTCCCCTGATCGGGACAGGATCTATGGCTACACCTTC CASSPDRDRIYGYTF
TRBJ1-2 . TRBV5-1 TGCGCCAGCAGCAGGGACGTCTTTAACTATGGCTACACCTTC CASSRDVFNYGYTF
TRBJ1-2 . TRBV2 TGTGCCAGCAGTGAGTCCGGCAGGGTGGGCTATGGCTACACCTTC CASSESGRVGYGYTF
TRBJ1-4 . TRBV5-1 TGCGCCAGCAGCCCACAAGCAGCTAATGAAAAACTGTTTTTT CASSPQAANEKLFF
TRBJ1-4 . TRBV19 TGTGCCAGTAATTGGGGGACTAATGAAAAACTGTTTTTT CASNWGTNEKLFF
TRBJ1-2 . TRBV4-2 TGTGCCAGCAAATTTTCAGGGCTGGTCGGCTACACCTTC CASKFSGLVGYTF
TRBJ2-3 TRBD1 TRBV5-1 TGCGCCAGCAGCTTGGCGGGGACAGCGACAGATACGCAGTATTTT CASSLAGTATDTQYF
TRBJ1-3 . TRBV18 TGTGCCAGCTCACCACGCATAGCGGGCGGCAGAAACACCATATATTTT CASSPRIAGGRNTIYF
TRBJ2-7 . TRBV5-1 TGCGCCAGCAAGGGGTCCGACCTCTACGAGCAGTACTTC CASKGSDLYEQYF
TRBJ1-4 . TRBV5-1 TGCGCCAGCAGGTCCGGGACACCGCATGCAACTAATGAAAAACTGTTTTTT CASRSGTPHATNEKLFF
TRBJ2-7 . TRBV18 TGTGCCAGCTCATCGGCCCCTCCCGAGCAGTACTTC CASSSAPPEQYF
TRBJ2-5 . TRBV20-1 TGCAGTGGGCTTGCAGGGGAGACCCAGTACTTC CSGLAGETQYF